This T cell receptor (beta chain) was captured by sequencing in a study of molecular identifiers for immune sequencing clone quantification. Study-level points and caveats: In CMV-specific effectors, clones above 20 copies held over 99% of molecules; naive, under 1%. Some 970,000 naive cells reportedly did not prevent detection of spiked Jurkat TCR RNA from one cell.

TCRdb re-derived calls from the PCR reads in MiXCR, one entry per CDR3 protein. The data show about 510,000 distinct CDR3 sequences, roughly 25% seen once. For this clonotype: Its antigen is currently unknown.

CDR3 size: 15 residues. Per germline, CDR1 MNHEY and CDR2 SVGEGT. V lost 6 bases and J 3 bases, leaving 16 bases between the germline ends. The source of this sequence is a human donor in good health. Some libraries in this study had Jurkat cell RNA spiked in. The V gene is TRBV6-2 or TRBV6-3, the J gene TRBJ2-3, with D perhaps TRBD2 (5 bases). The source material was naive CD8+ T cells from blood, with Jurkat cell RNA spiked in. The subset is: FACS-sorted CD8+CD4-CCR7+CD45RA+ naive T cells. Here the CDR3 DNA reads TGTGCCAGCAGCTACGGAACTAGACGGACAGATACGCAGTATTTT. It translates to CASSYGTRRTDTQYF.